This T cell receptor (beta chain) was retrieved from a study of CD8 T cells in Susac syndrome. TCR beta from blood CD8+ and CD4+ T cells was sequenced. The multiple sclerosis controls were treatment-naive patients affected by stable or active relapsing-remitting disease. Negative isolation yielded CD8+ and CD4+ T cells; FACS enriched TEMRA cells. RNA totalling roughly 0.45 to 1 ug underwent reverse transcription with random hexamers. TCRdb used MiXCR to reprocess the immunoSEQ multiplex PCR reads, holding one entry per CDR3 protein. The data contain hundreds of thousands of distinct CDR3 sequences, approximately 90% of them seen just once; the ten biggest clones take up about 0.12%. This CDR3 has 15 amino acids. V shed 1 base and J 8 bases; nucleotides not matched to a gene: 5.

This sequence joins TRBV12-3 or TRBV12-4 and TRBJ2-1; 10 nucleotides line up with TRBD2. The sample comprised CD8+ T cells from PBMCs. This sequence originates from a human donor with multiple sclerosis. The chain's CDR3 is CASSLVAGGWDEQFF. The CDR3 region has the DNA TGTGCCAGCAGTTTAGTAGCGGGGGGCTGGGATGAGCAGTTCTTC.